Listed below are T cell receptor beta chains from one sample, sequenced in a study of T cell responses to AZD1222 COVID-19 vaccine. The method was immunoSEQ multiplex PCR; TCRdb's version includes in-frame clones alone and lacks a portion of them. Of over 100,000 clones in the sample, around 87% were seen once. The sequencing here drew on peripheral blood, taken on day 0 of AZD1222 vaccination. The receptors here all came from an adult in good health. CDR3s include the opening cysteine and the closing phenylalanine or tryptophan. D genes are given only for firm matches. Not every row has a clone size; where given, it reads once, few, many or a size class.

CDR3	DNA	V	J	length	D	size
CATSEISGGAHNEQFF	TGTGCCACCAGTGAGATTAGCGGGGGGGCCCACAATGAGCAGTTCTTC	TRBV24-1	TRBJ2-1	16	TRBD2	.
CASNPGASLYNEQFF	TGCGCCAGCAACCCGGGGGCTAGTCTCTACAATGAGCAGTTCTTC	TRBV5-1	TRBJ2-1	15	.	.
CASSQDPRTGNTEAFF	TGTGCCAGCAGCCAAGACCCCCGGACAGGGAACACTGAAGCTTTCTTT	TRBV14	TRBJ1-1	16	TRBD1	.
CASSDLSREYNEQFF	TGTGCCAGCAGCGATCTCTCGCGGGAGTACAATGAGCAGTTCTTC	TRBV9	TRBJ2-1	15	TRBD2	.
CASSEASLLWHF	TGTGCCAGCAGCGAGGCCAGCTTGCTTTGGCACTTC	TRBV5-5	TRBJ2-7	12	.	.
CASSLDSDRSNSPLHF	TGTGCCAGCAGCTTGGATTCGGACAGGAGCAATTCACCCCTCCACTTT	TRBV5-4	TRBJ1-6	16	TRBD1	.
CASSDSGGTDTQYF	TGCGCCAGCAGTGACTCCGGGGGCACAGATACGCAGTATTTT	TRBV10-1	TRBJ2-3	14	.	.
CASSRDRPYEQYF	TGTGCCAGCAGCCGGGACAGGCCGTACGAGCAGTACTTC	TRBV2	TRBJ2-7	13	TRBD1	.
CASSSSMTGADGETQYF	TGTGCCAGCAGCTCTTCTATGACGGGGGCCGACGGAGAGACCCAGTACTTC	TRBV7-9	TRBJ2-5	17	.	.
CASRFARQGTDTQYF	TGTGCCAGCAGGTTTGCTCGACAGGGTACAGATACGCAGTATTTT	TRBV7-9	TRBJ2-3	15	TRBD1	.
CASSPDPNPGNTIYF	TGTGCCAGCAGCCCAGATCCCAATCCTGGAAACACCATATATTTT	TRBV5-6	TRBJ1-3	15	.	once
CASSPYRGDNSPLHF	TGCGCCAGCAGCCCTTACAGGGGCGATAATTCACCCCTCCACTTT	TRBV5-1	TRBJ1-6	15	TRBD1	.